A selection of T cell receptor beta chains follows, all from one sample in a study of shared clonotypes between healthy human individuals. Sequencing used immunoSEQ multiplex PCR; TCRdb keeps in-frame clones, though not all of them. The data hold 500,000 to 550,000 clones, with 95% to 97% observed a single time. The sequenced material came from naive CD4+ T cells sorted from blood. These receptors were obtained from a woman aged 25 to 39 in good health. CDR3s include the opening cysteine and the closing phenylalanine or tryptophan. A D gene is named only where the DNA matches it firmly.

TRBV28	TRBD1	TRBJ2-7	TGTGCCAGCAGTTCGGGACAGTTCTACGAGCAGTACTTC	CASSSGQFYEQYF
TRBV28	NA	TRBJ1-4	TGTGCCAGCAGACTGACAGATGAAAAACTGTTTTTT	CASRLTDEKLFF
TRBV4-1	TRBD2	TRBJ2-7	TGCGCCAGCAGCCAAGATCGCCCCGCTAGCGGGAGCCACTACGAGCAGTACTTC	CASSQDRPASGSHYEQYF
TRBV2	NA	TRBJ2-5	TGTGCCAGCGTGGGGCGTCAAGAGACCCAGTACTTC	CASVGRQETQYF
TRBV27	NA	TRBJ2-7	TGTGCCAGCAGTCCACTCCGGGACGTCTACGAGCAGTACTTC	CASSPLRDVYEQYF
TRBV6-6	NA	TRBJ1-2	TGTGCCAGCAGTCCATCCAGTGATGGCTACACCTTC	CASSPSSDGYTF
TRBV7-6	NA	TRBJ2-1	TGTGCCAGCAGCACCTCGGGCAATGAGCAGTTCTTC	CASSTSGNEQFF
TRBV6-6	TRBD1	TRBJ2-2	TGTGCCAGCAGTTTCCGGGACAGGGGGTACACCGGGGAGCTGTTTTTT	CASSFRDRGYTGELFF
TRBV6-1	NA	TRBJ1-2	TGTGCCAGCTTCGTAGGAGGACGAGCTAACTATGGCTACACCTTC	CASFVGGRANYGYTF
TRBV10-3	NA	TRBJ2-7	TGTGCCATAGCAGCGGTCTCCTACGAGCAGTACTTC	CAIAAVSYEQYF